This T cell receptor beta chain was retrieved from a study of response to subunit inactivated influenza vaccine. Study-level points and caveats: T cells newly recruited by each seasonal influenza vaccination are few, the authors suggested.

TCRdb analysed the RT-PCR reads with MiXCR anew, one entry per CDR3 protein. The table lists approximately 530,000 distinct CDR3 sequences, 6% to 9% of them singletons. The CDR3 consists of 16 residues. V shed 0 bases, J shed 0 bases, and the junction held 5 bases outside the gene matches. Per the germline V gene, CDR1 is DFQATT and CDR2 is SNEGSKA (reference sequence). Turning to this clonotype: Its antigen is not identified.

The specimen was PBMCs from blood, collected approximately 25 months after vaccination. The receptor was derived from a man aged 45 to 75 who received an inactivated influenza vaccine. The chain employs TRBV20-1 and TRBJ2-7, with 10 bases aligning to TRBD1. DNA of the CDR3: TGCAGTGCTAGAGATAGGGACAGGGGTCACTCCTACGAGCAGTACTTC. Residues: CSARDRDRGHSYEQYF.